Presented here are 26 T cell receptor beta chains from one specimen sequenced in a study of shared clonotypes between healthy human individuals. TCRdb keeps only in-frame clones here, not all; method: immunoSEQ multiplex PCR. The sample holds 950,000 to 1,300,000 clones, around 75% seen once. Material: memory CD4+ T cells sorted from blood. Subset noted: CD45RA-negative fraction. These receptors were collected from a man between 18 and 29 years old in good health.

The chain recombines TRBV19 with TRBJ1-5; D unresolved. CDR3 length equals 15 residues. The germline V and J ends were trimmed by 6 bases and 5 bases, with 17 bases remaining between them. Germline CDR1 LNHDA, CDR2 SQIVND (reference sequence). CDR3 coding DNA: TGTGCCAGTAGAAGTGAGGGCCGCACTGATCAGCCCCAGCATTTT. Encoded protein: CASRSEGRTDQPQHF.

This rearrangement joins TRBV29-1 to TRBJ1-2, with TRBD1 matching 12 bases. Germline loops: CDR1 SQVTM, CDR2 ANQGSEA. This CDR3 spans 14 amino acids. Trimming at V came to 4 bases and at J to 11 bases, leaving 11 bases not matched to a gene. The CDR3: CSVAGGTGGMSYTF. The CDR3 DNA reads as TGCAGCGTTGCCGGCGGGACAGGGGGCATGAGTTACACCTTC.

The CDR3, as DNA: TGTGCCAGTAGTATCCGGGGGGTGGATCAGCCCCAGCATTTT. Translating it yields CASSIRGVDQPQHF. The V call is TRBV19, the J call TRBJ1-5; possibly TRBD1 for D (5 bases). V dropped 3 bases and J dropped 5 bases, with 11 bases sitting between them. CDR3 length equals 14 residues. Looked up from germline, CDR1 is LNHDA and CDR2 is SQIVND (reference sequence).

This chain joins TRBV30 and TRBJ2-7; weak D call: TRBD1 (5 bases). V gave up 2 bases and J gave up 5 bases, with 10 bases separating them. There are 12 residues in the CDR3. CDR1 and CDR2 from the germline V gene are GTSNPN and SVGIG (reference sequence). CDR3 sequence: CAWSRRVNEQYF. For the CDR3, the DNA is TGTGCCTGGAGTCGCAGGGTGAACGAGCAGTACTTC.

The chain is built from TRBV30 and TRBJ1-2; D is unclear. Germline loops: CDR1 GTSNPN, CDR2 SVGIG (reference sequence). This CDR3 has 17 amino acids. Trimming removed 2 bases at V and 0 bases at J, with 19 bases between. CDR3 amino acids: CAWSSLPDRIANYGYTF. The CDR3 DNA is TGTGCCTGGAGTTCCCTCCCGGACCGAATAGCTAACTATGGCTACACCTTC.

This clone has a handful of counts. The same CDR3 arises from other DNA sequences in this sample as well. V gene TRBV27 combines with J gene TRBJ2-7; 10 bases map to TRBD2. Germline values: CDR1 MNHEY, CDR2 SMNVEV (reference sequence). This CDR3 comprises 13 residues. Trimming cost V 6 bases and J 4 bases; bases outside gene matches: 3. Here the CDR3 reads CASSPGLAYEQYF. The CDR3 DNA reads as TGTGCCAGCAGCCCGGGACTAGCGTACGAGCAGTACTTC.

V gene TRBV6-1 combines with J gene TRBJ2-5; 7 bases line up with TRBD2. The CDR3 runs to 16 residues. Germline V gives CDR1 MNHNS, CDR2 SASEGT. The V gene end was trimmed by 1 base and the J gene end by 4 bases; junction bases not matched to a gene: 9. CDR3 residues: CASSEGGGGRGETQYF. The DNA for the CDR3 is TGTGCCAGCAGTGAAGGGGGCGGCGGGAGAGGAGAGACCCAGTACTTC.

The CDR3 is CASSGQSDSGNTIYF. Written as DNA, the CDR3 is TGTGCCAGCTCCGGACAGTCAGACTCTGGAAACACCATATATTTT. The V gene is TRBV18, the J gene TRBJ1-3; TRBD1 might be the D (6 bases). Germline CDR1 KGHSH, CDR2 LQKENI. CDR3 length: 15 residues. The V gene lost 6 bases and the J gene lost 0 bases, with 12 bases spanning the gap.

On this clone itself: The same CDR3 can be traced to other DNA sequences in this sample. The chain is built from TRBV7-9 and TRBJ2-3; D gene ambiguous. Trimming shortened V by 5 bases and J by 2 bases, and 8 bases separated the two germline ends. CDR1 and CDR2 from the germline V gene are SEHNR and FQNEAQ (reference sequence). This CDR3 has 13 residues. The CDR3 coding sequence is TGTGCCAGCAGCCCGGGCGTCACAGATACGCAGTATTTT. It translates to CASSPGVTDTQYF.

The V call is TRBV6-1, the J call TRBJ1-5; 10 positions match TRBD1. Germline V lookup: CDR1 MNHNS, CDR2 SASEGT. V gave up 8 bases and J gave up 3 bases; unmatched junction bases: 4. The CDR3 consists of 14 residues. The chain's CDR3 is CASGDRGINQPQHF. The CDR3 nucleotides read TGTGCCAGCGGGGACAGGGGCATCAATCAGCCCCAGCATTTT.

Turning to this clone: This likely stems from a read error, as it lies one base from a far larger clone. The chain is built from TRBV14 and TRBJ1-1, with D possibly matching TRBD1 (5 bases). Between the trimmed V and J ends, which lost 4 bases and 8 bases, there was a span of 8 bases. The germline CDR1 and CDR2 sequences are SGHDN and FVKESK. The CDR3 spans 11 residues. CDR3 sequence: CASSRDREAFF. The CDR3 bases are TGTGCCAGCAGCCGTGACAGAGAAGCTTTCTTT. Based on the CDR3 plus reference TRBV14 and TRBJ1-1, the full variable domain is EAGVTQFPSHSVIEKGQTVTLRCDPISGHDNLYWYRRVMGKEIKFLLHFVKESKQDESGMPNNRFLAERTGGTYSTLKVQPAELEDSGVYFCASSRDREAFFGQGTRLTVV.

In DNA, the CDR3 is TGCGCCAGCAGCCCGGGTCCCTCCGAAAACTATGGCTACACCTTC. Amino acids: CASSPGPSENYGYTF. The genes are TRBV5-1 and TRBJ1-2; no definite D call. V was trimmed by 4 bases and J by 2 bases, leaving 15 bases between them. There are 15 residues in the CDR3. Germline values: CDR1 SGHRS, CDR2 YFSETQ.

The chain uses TRBV25-1 and TRBJ2-5; 8 positions agree with TRBD1. The CDR3 extends over 14 amino acids. V lost 2 bases and J lost 4; bases outside the gene matches: 3. Germline loops: CDR1 MGHDK, CDR2 SYGVNS. Written as DNA, the CDR3 is TGTGCCAGCAGTGAACAGGGGGCACGAGAGACCCAGTACTTC. This translates into CASSEQGARETQYF.

About this clone itself: At one of its ends the junction is not consistent with the germline gene, which may arise from a read error. This chain uses TRBV15 with TRBJ1-6, with no clear D. CDR3 length: 13 amino acids. From germline, CDR1 is LNHNV and CDR2 YYDKDF (reference sequence). CDR3 coding DNA: TGTGCCACCCGCAGAGGGTTCGATTCACCCCTCCACTTT. Translated, it gives CATRRGFDSPLHF.

The chain carries TRBV19 and TRBJ2-7, with TRBD2 identical over 11 bases. Trimming at V came to 3 bases and at J to 3 bases, leaving 4 bases not matched to a gene. Germline assignment: CDR1 LNHDA and CDR2 SQIVND (reference sequence). This CDR3 comprises 15 residues. This CDR3 is CASSMVGLAGYEQYF. CDR3 DNA: TGTGCCAGTAGTATGGTAGGACTAGCGGGCTACGAGCAGTACTTC.

The chain couples TRBV20-1 to TRBJ2-7; D is uncertain. CDR3 size: 10 residues. Germline-derived CDR1 and CDR2 are DFQATT and SNEGSKA (reference sequence). V lost 6 bases to trimming and J lost 5 bases, with 8 bases between them. CDR3 coding DNA: TGCAGTGCCTCGGGCCACGAGCAGTACTTC. Its translation: CSASGHEQYF.

The J gene is TRBJ2-3, the V gene TRBV6-5; TRBD1 matches at 9 bases. V lost 9 bases to trimming and J lost 5 bases; unmatched junction nucleotides: 12. The CDR3 runs to 15 residues. Germline lookup yields CDR1 MNHEY and CDR2 SVGAGI. The CDR3 loop reads CASTAQGAGGDTQYF. The CDR3 nucleotides are TGTGCCAGTACTGCACAGGGGGCTGGAGGAGATACGCAGTATTTT.

This sequence joins TRBV19 and TRBJ2-2; D remains ambiguous. Germline CDR1 is LNHDA and CDR2 is SQIVND (reference sequence). There are 14 residues in the CDR3. V lost 2 bases to trimming and J lost 0 bases, with 4 bases between them. CDR3 nucleotide sequence: TGTGCCAGTAGTATATTGGCGAACACCGGGGAGCTGTTTTTT. The encoded protein is CASSILANTGELFF.

The J gene is TRBJ2-2, the V gene TRBV2; tentatively, D is TRBD1 (5 bases). This CDR3 is 14 amino acids long. Per the germline V gene, CDR1 is SNHLY and CDR2 is FYNNEI. V lost 5 bases, J lost 5 bases, and 12 bases lay in between. CDR3 nucleotide sequence: TGTGCCAGCAGTTCAAGGACACGGACCGGGGAGCTGTTTTTT. Protein: CASSSRTRTGELFF.

The genes are TRBV27 and TRBJ2-5; a weak D match, TRBD1 (6 bases). V lost 8 bases to trimming and J lost 1 base, with 20 bases between them. The CDR3 runs 16 residues. CDR1 MNHEY and CDR2 SMNVEV come from the germline V gene (reference sequence). CDR3 residues: CASPLVLKGVQETQYF. The CDR3 region has the DNA TGTGCCAGCCCTTTAGTCCTTAAGGGGGTCCAAGAGACCCAGTACTTC.

Details on this clone: With a far larger clone one base away, a read error is the likely cause. Distinct nucleotide sequences in the sample also encode this CDR3. The chain has TRBV9 and TRBJ2-2; D uncertain. Germline lookup yields CDR1 SGDLS and CDR2 YYNGEE. Deletions cut 2 bases from V and 5 bases from J, with 4 bases between. The CDR3 sequence is 12 residues long. In nucleotides, the CDR3 is TGTGCCAGCAGCGTGGGGACCGGGGAGCTGTTTTTT. Protein: CASSVGTGELFF.

About this clone: Distinct nucleotide sequences in the sample also encode this CDR3. The V call is TRBV30, the J call TRBJ1-3; possibly TRBD1 for D (6 bases). V dropped 0 bases and J dropped 3 bases, with 12 bases sitting between them. This CDR3 is built from 15 residues. Germline CDR1 reads GTSNPN; CDR2 reads SVGIG (reference sequence). Written as DNA, the CDR3 is TGTGCCTGGAGTGTAGGGGGGTTTAGTGGAAACACCATATATTTT. Amino acid sequence: CAWSVGGFSGNTIYF.

A single count supports this clone. The V gene is TRBV27, the J gene TRBJ1-2, with 8 bases lining up with TRBD1. The V and J ends lost 8 bases and 2 bases, in that order; junction bases with no gene match: 7. CDR1 and CDR2 (germline): MNHEY, SMNVEV (reference sequence). The CDR3 runs to 14 residues. The CDR3 DNA is TGTGCCAGCGGTCGGGACAGGCTAAACTATGGCTACACCTTC. Its translation: CASGRDRLNYGYTF.

DNA for the CDR3: TGTGCCAGCAGTCCAGGGACTAGCGGGCCAGGTACGCAGTATTTT. Its translation is CASSPGTSGPGTQYF. V and J are TRBV6-1 and TRBJ2-3; 12 bases agree with TRBD2. The CDR3 contains 15 residues. The trim removed 5 bases at V and 8 bases at J, leaving 8 bases unmatched. The germline CDR1 and CDR2 sequences are MNHNS and SASEGT.

This chain joins TRBV6-1 and TRBJ2-6, with D perhaps TRBD1 (6 bases). The CDR3 length is 15 residues. Per germline, CDR1 MNHNS and CDR2 SASEGT. V was cut by 6 bases and J by 4 bases, with 13 bases left in between. The CDR3 here is CASREQGTGANVLTF. The CDR3, as DNA: TGTGCCAGCAGGGAGCAGGGGACGGGGGCCAACGTCCTGACTTTC.

The genes are TRBV28 and TRBJ2-1; 14 bases match TRBD2. Germline CDR1 MDHEN, CDR2 SYDVKM. The CDR3 sequence is 16 residues long. The junction had 10 bases not matched to a gene; V was cut back by 6 bases and J by 9 bases. CDR3 protein: CASSRRTGLAGGEQFF. CDR3 in DNA: TGTGCCAGCAGCCGCCGTACCGGACTAGCGGGAGGTGAGCAGTTCTTC.